One sample yielded the 25 T cell receptor beta chains listed below, sequenced in a study of T cell repertoires in ileal Crohn's disease. Produced via immunoSEQ multiplex PCR; TCRdb's table is partial and in-frame only. The sample carries about 59,000 clones, about 89% recorded once. The sample's time point: neoterminal ileum biopsy at postoperative endoscopy, about 6 months after surgery. Sequencing input: ileal tissue. The receptors derive from an adult with Crohn's disease.

The V gene is TRBV27, the J gene TRBJ1-5; the match to TRBD1 covers 8 bases. The germline V gene has CDR1 MNHEY and CDR2 SMNVEV (reference sequence). V was pared by 5 bases and J by 2 bases, with 2 bases of the junction left unmatched. The CDR3 is 14 residues long. CDR3 DNA: TGTGCCAGCAGTCTGGACAGGGGCAATCAGCCCCAGCATTTT. Translating it yields CASSLDRGNQPQHF.

The chain carries TRBV3-1 (or the pseudogene TRBV3-2) and TRBJ2-7, with a possible D match to TRBD2 (6 bases). Trimming removed 11 bases at V and 10 bases at J, with 9 bases between. CDR1 and CDR2 (germline): LGHDT, YNNKEL (reference sequence). The CDR3 has 8 residues. This CDR3 is CAGTYQYV. The CDR3 DNA reads TGTGCCGGGACTTATCAGTACGTC.

This clone was counted a single time. V gene TRBV15 combines with J gene TRBJ1-1; TRBD1 matches 7 bases. The CDR3 runs 15 residues. The germline gives CDR1 LNHNV, CDR2 YYDKDF (reference sequence). J was trimmed by 0 bases and V by 0 bases; bases with no gene match: 1. CDR3 in DNA: TGTGCCACCAGCAGAGACGGACAGGTGAACACTGAAGCTTTCTTT. Its protein product is CATSRDGQVNTEAFF.

The chain employs TRBV18 and TRBJ1-4, with a tentative D call TRBD1 (5 bases). V lost 3 bases and J lost 8, with 13 bases in between. The CDR3 has 14 amino acids. Germline CDR1 KGHSH, CDR2 LQKENI. The CDR3 is CASSPVGEEEKLFF. The CDR3 nucleotides are TGTGCCAGCTCACCGGTAGGGGAGGAAGAAAAACTGTTTTTT.

V and J are TRBV5-1 and TRBJ1-4; TRBD1 is a possible D gene (6 bases). Germline CDR1 is SGHRS and CDR2 is YFSETQ. This CDR3 region has 15 residues. Deletions cut 1 base from V and 7 bases from J, with 14 bases between. The CDR3 DNA reads as TGCGCCAGCAGCTTGTTGGTCCAAGGGGGTGAAAAACTGTTTTTT. This codes for CASSLLVQGGEKLFF.

This clone has just a few counts. The chain is built from TRBV5-5 and TRBJ2-1, with D possibly matching TRBD1 (5 bases). Germline assignment: CDR1 SGHKS and CDR2 YYEKEE (reference sequence). Trimming took 2 bases from V and 6 from J, leaving 12 bases between them. This CDR3 is 14 amino acids long. The CDR3, as DNA: TGTGCCAGCAGCTTTGGGGCAGCACGCAATGAGCAGTTCTTC. Translated, it gives CASSFGAARNEQFF.

This rearrangement joins TRBV19 to TRBJ1-5, with TRBD1 matching 11 bases. The germline V gene has CDR1 LNHDA and CDR2 SQIVND (reference sequence). J lost 4 bases, V lost 5 bases, and 10 bases had no gene match. The length of the CDR3 is 17 residues. The CDR3 nucleotides read TGTGCCAGTAGTTTTAAACCGGGACAGGGGGTTAATCAGCCCCAGCATTTT. As protein: CASSFKPGQGVNQPQHF. The whole variable domain, remainder taken from reference TRBV19 and TRBJ1-5, is DGGITQSPKYLFRKEGQNVTLSCEQNLNHDAMYWYRQDPGQGLRLIYYSQIVNDFQKGDIAEGYSVSREKKESFPLTVTSAQKNPTAFYLCASSFKPGQGVNQPQHFGDGTRLSIL.

Here the CDR3 reads CASSPPAGAPNYGYTF. The DNA for the CDR3 is TGTGCCAGCTCACCACCTGCAGGGGCGCCTAACTATGGCTACACCTTC. The rearrangement joins TRBV18 to TRBJ1-2; TRBD1 might be the D (6 bases). Germline lookup yields CDR1 KGHSH and CDR2 LQKENI. The CDR3 is 16 amino acids. V dropped 0 bases and J dropped 0 bases, with 11 bases sitting between them. Together with reference TRBV18 and TRBJ1-2, the CDR3 gives the full variable domain: NAGVMQNPRHLVRRRGQEARLRCSPMKGHSHVYWYRQLPEEGLKFMVYLQKENIIDESGMPKERFSAEFPKEGPSILRIQQVVRGDSAAYFCASSPPAGAPNYGYTFGSGTRLTVV.

The genes are TRBV5-1 and TRBJ2-3, with 7 bases that match TRBD1. Trimming at V came to 3 bases and at J to 2 bases, leaving 6 bases not matched to a gene. The CDR3 sequence is 15 residues long. In germline, CDR1 is SGHRS, CDR2 YFSETQ. This CDR3 is CASSSRTGYTDTQYF. CDR3 nucleotide sequence: TGCGCCAGCAGCTCCCGGACAGGATACACAGATACGCAGTATTTT. Full variable domain (outside the CDR3, taken from reference TRBV5-1 and TRBJ2-3): KAGVTQTPRYLIKTRGQQVTLSCSPISGHRSVSWYQQTPGQGLQFLFEYFSETQRNKGNFPGRFSGRQFSNSRSEMNVSTLELGDSALYLCASSSRTGYTDTQYFGPGTRLTVL.

The chain is built from TRBV29-1 and TRBJ2-5, with unresolved D. V lost 7 bases and J 0 bases, leaving 12 bases between the germline ends. CDR3 size: 13 residues. From germline, CDR1 is SQVTM and CDR2 ANQGSEA. The CDR3 DNA follows: TGCAGCGCCCTCGCGGCAAACCAAGAGACCCAGTACTTC. Translation gives CSALAANQETQYF.

In this sample, this clone turned up once. V gene TRBV28 combines with J gene TRBJ2-7; the D gene is possibly TRBD1 (6 bases). The CDR3 runs to 14 residues. V shed 6 bases and J shed 4 bases, with 16 bases lying between them. Germline assignment: CDR1 MDHEN and CDR2 SYDVKM. CDR3 nucleotides: TGTGCCAGCAGAGGGGGTGCGGGCCGATACGAGCAGTACGTC. This sequence encodes CASRGGAGRYEQYV.

The rearrangement uses TRBV5-1 and TRBJ2-7; possible D gene TRBD2, 6 bases. The CDR3 has 13 amino acids. The germline V and J ends were trimmed by 0 bases and 4 bases, with 8 bases remaining between them. From germline, CDR1 is SGHRS and CDR2 YFSETQ. This CDR3 reads CASSLDGLYEQYV. CDR3 bases: TGCGCCAGCAGCTTGGACGGACTATACGAGCAGTACGTC.

J is TRBJ2-5 and V is TRBV29-1, with 7 bases fitting TRBD1. The germline gives CDR1 SQVTM, CDR2 ANQGSEA. The length of the CDR3 is 15 residues. After removal of 6 bases from V and 1 base from J, the junction contained 11 bases not matched to a gene. This CDR3 reads CSVITGQSPQETQYF. Written as DNA, the CDR3 is TGCAGCGTAATAACGGGACAGAGTCCCCAAGAGACCCAGTACTTC.

V is TRBV9 and J is TRBJ2-4, with D possibly matching TRBD2 (5 bases). Germline lookup yields CDR1 SGDLS and CDR2 YYNGEE. The V end lost 4 bases, the J end lost 1 base, and 15 bases lay between the germline ends. The CDR3 runs 16 residues. The CDR3 nucleotides are TGTGCCAGCAGCCCTCGGGGTGGATCGGCCAAAAACATTCAGTACTTC. Translation gives CASSPRGGSAKNIQYF.

The chain is built from TRBV29-1 and TRBJ1-5; D call uncertain. CDR1 is SQVTM, CDR2 ANQGSEA, per germline. This CDR3 is 14 amino acids long. The germline V and J ends were trimmed by 4 bases and 0 bases, with 10 bases remaining between them. CDR3 bases: TGCAGCGTTGTAGTCGGTGATAGCAATCAGCCCCAGCATTTT. As protein: CSVVVGDSNQPQHF.

The rearrangement uses TRBV19 and TRBJ1-4; a possible D gene is TRBD1 (5 bases). The ends were cut back, 9 bases at V and 3 bases at J, with 17 bases in the middle. This CDR3 is 15 amino acids long. Germline lookup yields CDR1 LNHDA and CDR2 SQIVND (reference sequence). CDR3 sequence: CASQDLGGANEKLFF. CDR3 bases: TGTGCCAGCCAAGACCTGGGGGGGGCTAATGAAAAACTGTTTTTT.

This clone was picked up a small number of times. The J gene is TRBJ1-5, the V gene TRBV7-9; 7 bases fit TRBD1. The CDR3 contains 16 residues. Germline V gives CDR1 SEHNR, CDR2 FQNEAQ (reference sequence). V lost 5 bases to trimming and J lost 3 bases; unmatched junction nucleotides: 10. In DNA form, the CDR3 reads TGTGCCAGCAGCCACGCAGGGACAGCGATCAATCAGCCCCAGCATTTT. Translation: CASSHAGTAINQPQHF.

The chain uses TRBV30 and TRBJ2-3; weak D call: TRBD2 (5 bases). Germline V gives CDR1 GTSNPN, CDR2 SVGIG (reference sequence). This CDR3 region has 17 residues. V was clipped by 0 bases and J by 2 bases, with 18 bases between them. CDR3 residues: CAWSVQMDSTFTDTQYF. The CDR3 DNA is TGTGCCTGGAGTGTACAAATGGACTCGACCTTCACAGATACGCAGTATTTT.

The chain employs TRBV18 and TRBJ1-1; no clear D. Trimming removed 2 bases at V and 1 base at J, with 11 bases between. Looked up from germline, CDR1 is KGHSH and CDR2 is LQKENI. This CDR3 has 15 residues. The CDR3: CASSPGISRNTEAFF. The CDR3 nucleotides read TGTGCCAGCTCACCAGGCATATCAAGGAACACTGAAGCTTTCTTT.

The V gene is TRBV5-6, the J gene TRBJ1-4, with no clear D. This CDR3 has 13 amino acids. CDR1 and CDR2 (germline): SGHDT, YYEEEE. Trimming removed 7 bases from V and 5 bases from J, with 12 bases in between. The CDR3, as DNA: TGTGCCAGCGAACGGGGAAGGAATGAAAAACTGTTTTTT. It translates to CASERGRNEKLFF.

This chain uses TRBV28 with TRBJ1-5; tentatively, D is TRBD1 (5 bases). Germline V gene data show CDR1 as MDHEN and CDR2 as SYDVKM. Trimming cost V 5 bases and J 5 bases, with 13 bases left between them. CDR3 length: 14 residues. CDR3 coding DNA: TGTGCCAGCAGTAGCAGGGATCAAGATCAGCCCCAGCATTTT. It yields the protein CASSSRDQDQPQHF.

This chain joins TRBV14 and TRBJ1-5; TRBD1 matches 8 bases. The junction had 1 base not matched to a gene; V was cut back by 5 bases and J by 4 bases. This CDR3 spans 13 amino acids. Germline-derived CDR1 and CDR2 are SGHDN and FVKESK. Here the CDR3 reads CASSYRGNQPQHF. The CDR3 DNA follows: TGTGCCAGCAGCTACAGGGGGAATCAGCCCCAGCATTTT.

CDR3 DNA: TGTGCCAGCAGCTCTTCAGGGATAGATCAGCCCCAGCATTTT. Amino acid sequence: CASSSSGIDQPQHF. The gene calls are TRBV28 and TRBJ1-5; a possible D gene is TRBD1 (5 bases). The length of the CDR3 is 14 residues. Germline-derived CDR1 and CDR2 are MDHEN and SYDVKM. V lost 6 bases to trimming and J lost 5 bases, with 14 bases between them.

This clone was recorded only once. The rearrangement links TRBV5-6 to TRBJ1-4; the D gene is possibly TRBD1 (6 bases). Trimming stripped 2 bases from V and 8 bases from J, with 22 bases between. This CDR3 contains 17 residues. CDR1 is SGHDT and CDR2 is YYEEEE in the germline V gene. This chain's CDR3 is CASSFLTSGRGGEKLFF. DNA for the CDR3: TGTGCCAGCAGCTTTTTGACTTCCGGCAGGGGTGGGGAAAAACTGTTTTTT.

The count of this clone is one. The V call is TRBV18, the J call TRBJ2-7; a weak D match, TRBD1 (6 bases). The germline V gene encodes CDR1 KGHSH and CDR2 LQKENI. V was pared by 1 base and J by 2 bases, with 18 bases between. There are 17 residues in the CDR3. CDR3 sequence reads: CASSPQLGRGSAYEQYF. The DNA of the CDR3 is TGTGCCAGCTCACCACAGCTGGGCAGGGGATCGGCCTACGAGCAGTACTTC. Full variable domain (remainder filled in from reference TRBV18 and TRBJ2-7): NAGVMQNPRHLVRRRGQEARLRCSPMKGHSHVYWYRQLPEEGLKFMVYLQKENIIDESGMPKERFSAEFPKEGPSILRIQQVVRGDSAAYFCASSPQLGRGSAYEQYFGPGTRLTVT.